The rows below give T cell receptor beta chains drawn from one sample of a study of neoadjuvant nivolumab and ipilimumab in lung cancer. Only in-frame clones appear in the TCRdb table, and some are missing; sequencing was by immunoSEQ multiplex PCR. Here the sample spans around 8,100 clones, roughly 80% being singletons. The sequences come from adjacent normal lung tissue, collected after neoadjuvant nivolumab, alone or with ipilimumab, at or shortly before surgery. These receptors all come from an adult with non-small cell lung cancer. The CDR3 runs from the conserved cysteine through the conserved F or W. Fields, in order: clone size, J gene, V gene, D gene, CDR3 length, CDR3 protein, CDR3 DNA. The D gene is left open where the match is weak. Rows may omit the clone size; those that give it use once, few, many or a size class.

size: medium-sized
J: TRBJ2-6
V: TRBV6-5
D: NA
length: 14
CDR3: CASSVLGGANVLTF
DNA: TGTGCCAGCAGCGTCCTCGGGGGGGCCAACGTCCTGACTTTC

size: NA
J: TRBJ1-2
V: TRBV19
D: NA
length: 13
CDR3: CASSIEGGYGYTF
DNA: TGTGCCAGTAGTATCGAGGGAGGCTATGGCTACACCTTC

size: once
J: TRBJ2-7
V: TRBV6-1
D: NA
length: 14
CDR3: CASSEGRGPYEQYF
DNA: TGTGCCAGCAGCGAAGGGCGGGGTCCCTACGAGCAGTACTTC

size: NA
J: TRBJ2-2
V: TRBV10-3
D: NA
length: 12
CDR3: CAIIRGTGELFF
DNA: TGTGCCATCATACGGGGCACCGGGGAGCTGTTTTTT

size: NA
J: TRBJ1-2
V: TRBV5-1
D: NA
length: 13
CDR3: CASSLDTQYGYTF
DNA: TGCGCCAGCAGCTTGGACACCCAATATGGCTACACCTTC

size: NA
J: TRBJ1-3
V: TRBV5-1
D: NA
length: 13
CDR3: CASSGGAGNTIYF
DNA: TGCGCCAGCAGTGGGGGAGCTGGAAACACCATATATTTT

size: NA
J: TRBJ2-7
V: TRBV18
D: TRBD1
length: 17
CDR3: CASSYTSGDRGPYEQYF
DNA: TGTGCCAGCTCATATACCTCCGGCGACAGGGGGCCCTACGAGCAGTACTTC

size: NA
J: TRBJ1-6
V: TRBV9
D: TRBD1
length: 14
CDR3: CASSGTGGNSPLHF
DNA: TGTGCCAGCAGCGGGACAGGAGGGAATTCACCCCTCCACTTT

size: NA
J: TRBJ2-1
V: TRBV25-1
D: NA
length: 12
CDR3: CASSESENEQFF
DNA: TGTGCCAGCAGTGAATCCGAAAATGAGCAGTTCTTC

size: NA
J: TRBJ1-2
V: TRBV5-4
D: NA
length: 15
CDR3: CASSPGAGHGYGYTF
DNA: TGTGCCAGCAGCCCTGGGGCAGGGCATGGCTATGGCTACACCTTC

size: few
J: TRBJ1-1
V: TRBV7-2
D: NA
length: 14
CDR3: CASSLGRGSTEAFF
DNA: TGTGCCAGCAGCTTAGGACGGGGCAGTACTGAAGCTTTCTTT

size: NA
J: TRBJ1-1
V: TRBV29-1
D: TRBD1
length: 13
CDR3: CSVDRQGNTEAFF
DNA: TGCAGCGTGGATCGACAGGGGAACACTGAAGCTTTCTTT

size: NA
J: TRBJ2-5
V: TRBV18
D: NA
length: 17
CDR3: CASSPLAVREPQETQYF
DNA: TGTGCCAGCTCACCACTAGCGGTCCGAGAACCTCAAGAGACCCAGTACTTC

size: NA
J: TRBJ1-5
V: TRBV19
D: NA
length: 13
CDR3: CASSIQSHQPQHF
DNA: TGTGCCAGTAGTATTCAATCCCATCAGCCCCAGCATTTT

size: NA
J: TRBJ2-7
V: TRBV7-2
D: NA
length: 12
CDR3: CASSLSGLEQYF
DNA: TGTGCCAGCAGCCTTTCGGGCCTCGAGCAGTACTTC

size: NA
J: TRBJ2-7
V: TRBV11-2
D: TRBD2
length: 16
CDR3: CASTHGGSGVSYEQYF
DNA: TGTGCCAGCACCCACGGGGGTAGCGGGGTCTCCTACGAGCAGTACTTC

size: NA
J: TRBJ2-2
V: TRBV18
D: NA
length: 15
CDR3: CASSPSQGRTGELFF
DNA: TGTGCCAGCTCACCAAGCCAGGGAAGGACCGGGGAGCTGTTTTTT

size: NA
J: TRBJ2-5
V: TRBV2
D: NA
length: 13
CDR3: CASSENSQETQYF
DNA: TGTGCCAGCAGTGAGAACAGCCAAGAGACCCAGTACTTC

size: NA
J: TRBJ1-1
V: TRBV5-5
D: TRBD1
length: 15
CDR3: CASSVTRDSVTEAFF
DNA: TGTGCCAGCAGCGTAACAAGGGACAGTGTCACTGAAGCTTTCTTT

size: NA
J: TRBJ2-1
V: TRBV10-3
D: TRBD2
length: 14
CDR3: CAIRVLAGDNEQFF
DNA: TGTGCCATCAGAGTACTAGCGGGGGACAATGAGCAGTTCTTC

size: NA
J: TRBJ1-5
V: TRBV18
D: TRBD1
length: 13
CDR3: CASSLQGDQPQHF
DNA: TGTGCCAGCTCACTTCAGGGGGACCAGCCCCAGCATTTT

size: few
J: TRBJ2-7
V: TRBV7-2
D: NA
length: 15
CDR3: CASSLITGGTYEQYF
DNA: TGTGCCAGCAGCTTAATAACAGGAGGTACCTACGAGCAGTACTTC

size: NA
J: TRBJ2-7
V: TRBV30
D: NA
length: 14
CDR3: CAWSVGGLGYEQYF
DNA: TGTGCCTGGAGTGTAGGAGGGCTTGGCTACGAGCAGTACTTC

size: NA
J: TRBJ1-5
V: TRBV7-8
D: NA
length: 15
CDR3: CASSPMGGFNQPQHF
DNA: TGTGCCAGCAGCCCCATGGGGGGGTTCAATCAGCCCCAGCATTTT

size: NA
J: TRBJ2-3
V: TRBV4-2
D: TRBD2
length: 17
CDR3: CASSQDLAGGLTDTQYF
DNA: TGTGCCAGCAGCCAAGATTTGGCGGGGGGGCTCACAGATACGCAGTATTTT

size: few
J: TRBJ2-5
V: TRBV5-1
D: NA
length: 11
CDR3: CASSSTETQYF
DNA: TGCGCCAGCAGCTCTACTGAGACCCAGTACTTC

size: NA
J: TRBJ2-5
V: TRBV19
D: TRBD1
length: 14
CDR3: CASSIAGGKETQYF
DNA: TGTGCCAGTAGTATAGCAGGGGGCAAAGAGACCCAGTACTTC

size: large
J: TRBJ2-7
V: TRBV5-4
D: NA
length: 14
CDR3: CASSFWGYEAEQYF
DNA: TGTGCCAGCAGCTTTTGGGGGTACGAAGCAGAGCAGTACTTC

size: once
J: TRBJ2-1
V: TRBV12-5
D: NA
length: 14
CDR3: CASGSGGTYNEQFF
DNA: TGTGCTAGTGGTTCTGGGGGGACCTACAATGAGCAGTTCTTC

size: few
J: TRBJ2-7
V: TRBV27
D: TRBD2
length: 13
CDR3: CASRLAGAYEQYF
DNA: TGTGCCAGCAGACTAGCGGGGGCCTACGAGCAGTACTTC

size: NA
J: TRBJ1-6
V: TRBV7-9
D: NA
length: 15
CDR3: CASSSPSDSNSPLHF
DNA: TGTGCCAGTTCCTCCCCCTCGGACAGTAATTCACCCCTCCACTTT

size: NA
J: TRBJ1-3
V: TRBV30
D: NA
length: 14
CDR3: CAWSVQVSGNTIYF
DNA: TGTGCCTGGAGTGTACAAGTCTCTGGAAACACCATATATTTT

size: once
J: TRBJ2-1
V: TRBV5-4
D: NA
length: 12
CDR3: CASSLLYNEQFF
DNA: TGTGCCAGCAGCTTATTATACAATGAGCAGTTCTTC

size: NA
J: TRBJ2-7
V: TRBV7-6
D: NA
length: 14
CDR3: CASSSGGTGYEQYF
DNA: TGTGCCAGCAGCTCAGGGGGGACGGGCTACGAGCAGTACTTC

size: NA
J: TRBJ1-2
V: TRBV11-2
D: TRBD1
length: 15
CDR3: CASSSTGQANYGYTF
DNA: TGTGCCAGCAGCTCAACGGGACAGGCCAACTATGGCTACACCTTC

size: NA
J: TRBJ2-7
V: TRBV5-1
D: NA
length: 14
CDR3: CASSQTTGSYEQYF
DNA: TGCGCCAGCAGCCAGACCACAGGATCCTATGAGCAGTACTTC

size: NA
J: TRBJ1-5
V: TRBV11-2
D: NA
length: 13
CDR3: CASSFNDFQPQHF
DNA: TGTGCCAGCAGCTTTAACGACTTTCAGCCCCAGCATTTT

size: NA
J: TRBJ2-5
V: TRBV5-1
D: NA
length: 13
CDR3: CASSLALSGTQYF
DNA: TGCGCCAGCAGCTTGGCTCTCTCAGGGACCCAGTACTTC

size: NA
J: TRBJ1-1
V: TRBV5-1
D: NA
length: 14
CDR3: CASSLGGQNTEAFF
DNA: TGCGCCAGCAGCTTGGGGGGACAGAACACTGAAGCTTTCTTT

size: NA
J: TRBJ2-7
V: TRBV7-3
D: NA
length: 14
CDR3: CASSLDGSSYEQYF
DNA: TGTGCCAGCAGCTTAGACGGTAGCTCCTACGAGCAGTACTTC

size: NA
J: TRBJ1-2
V: TRBV7-9
D: NA
length: 14
CDR3: CASSATGGAGGYTF
DNA: TGTGCCAGCAGCGCCACCGGGGGGGCGGGTGGCTACACCTTC

size: once
J: TRBJ1-5
V: TRBV30
D: TRBD1
length: 17
CDR3: CAWSPISMGQSNQPQHF
DNA: TGTGCCTGGAGCCCGATAAGTATGGGACAGAGCAATCAGCCCCAGCATTTT

size: few
J: TRBJ1-2
V: TRBV7-8
D: NA
length: 15
CDR3: CASSPRGDGLNGYTF
DNA: TGTGCCAGCAGCCCGAGGGGCGATGGTCTGAATGGCTACACCTTC

size: NA
J: TRBJ2-7
V: TRBV27
D: NA
length: 15
CDR3: CASSLSWGPYYEQYF
DNA: TGTGCCAGCAGTTTATCTTGGGGACCCTATTACGAGCAGTACTTC

size: NA
J: TRBJ2-2
V: TRBV7-6
D: NA
length: 18
CDR3: CASSLTGTSFANTGELFF
DNA: TGTGCCAGCAGCTTAACAGGAACTTCATTCGCGAACACCGGGGAGCTGTTTTTT

size: NA
J: TRBJ1-5
V: TRBV20-1
D: NA
length: 8
CDR3: CSPSTQHF
DNA: TGCAGCCCAAGTACCCAGCATTTT